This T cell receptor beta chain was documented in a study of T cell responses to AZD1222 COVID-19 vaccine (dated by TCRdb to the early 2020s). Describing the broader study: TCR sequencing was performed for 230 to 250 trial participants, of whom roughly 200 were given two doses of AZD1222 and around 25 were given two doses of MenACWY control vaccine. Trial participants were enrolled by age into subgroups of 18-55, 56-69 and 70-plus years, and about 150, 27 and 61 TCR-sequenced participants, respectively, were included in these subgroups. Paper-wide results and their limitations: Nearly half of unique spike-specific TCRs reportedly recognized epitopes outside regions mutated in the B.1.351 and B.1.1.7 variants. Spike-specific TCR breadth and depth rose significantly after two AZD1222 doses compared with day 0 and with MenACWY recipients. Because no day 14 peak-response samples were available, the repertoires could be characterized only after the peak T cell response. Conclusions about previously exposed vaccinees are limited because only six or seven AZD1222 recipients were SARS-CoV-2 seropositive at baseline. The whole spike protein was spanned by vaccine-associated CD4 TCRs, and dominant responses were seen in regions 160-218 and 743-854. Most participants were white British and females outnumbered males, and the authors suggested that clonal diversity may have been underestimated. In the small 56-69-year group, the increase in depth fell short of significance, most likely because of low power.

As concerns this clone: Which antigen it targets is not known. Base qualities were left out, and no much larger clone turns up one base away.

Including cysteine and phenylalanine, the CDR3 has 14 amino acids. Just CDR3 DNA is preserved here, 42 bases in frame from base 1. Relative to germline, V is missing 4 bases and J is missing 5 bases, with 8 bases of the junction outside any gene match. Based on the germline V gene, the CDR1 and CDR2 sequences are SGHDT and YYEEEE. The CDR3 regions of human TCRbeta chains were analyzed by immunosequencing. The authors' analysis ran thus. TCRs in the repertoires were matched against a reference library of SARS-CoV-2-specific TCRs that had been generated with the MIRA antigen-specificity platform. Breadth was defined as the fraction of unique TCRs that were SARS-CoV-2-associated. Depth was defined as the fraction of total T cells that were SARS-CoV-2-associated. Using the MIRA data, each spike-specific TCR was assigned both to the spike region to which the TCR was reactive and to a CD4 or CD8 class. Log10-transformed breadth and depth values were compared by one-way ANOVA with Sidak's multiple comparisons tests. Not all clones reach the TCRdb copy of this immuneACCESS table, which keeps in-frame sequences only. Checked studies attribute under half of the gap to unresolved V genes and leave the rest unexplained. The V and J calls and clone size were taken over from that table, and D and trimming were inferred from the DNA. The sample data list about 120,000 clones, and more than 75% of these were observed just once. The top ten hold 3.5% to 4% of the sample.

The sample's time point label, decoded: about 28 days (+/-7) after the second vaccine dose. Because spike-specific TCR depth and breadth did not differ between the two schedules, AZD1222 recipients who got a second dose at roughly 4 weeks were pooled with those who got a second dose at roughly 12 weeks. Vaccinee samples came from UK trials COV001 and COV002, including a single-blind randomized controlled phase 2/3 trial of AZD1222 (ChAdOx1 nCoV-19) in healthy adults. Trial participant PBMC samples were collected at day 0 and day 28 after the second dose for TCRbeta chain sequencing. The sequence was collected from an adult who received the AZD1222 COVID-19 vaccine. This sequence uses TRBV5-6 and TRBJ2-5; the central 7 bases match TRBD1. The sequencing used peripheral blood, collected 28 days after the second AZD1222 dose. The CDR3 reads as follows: CASSQRGRGETQYF. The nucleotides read TGTGCCAGCAGCCAGAGGGGGCGCGGGGAGACCCAGTACTTC.